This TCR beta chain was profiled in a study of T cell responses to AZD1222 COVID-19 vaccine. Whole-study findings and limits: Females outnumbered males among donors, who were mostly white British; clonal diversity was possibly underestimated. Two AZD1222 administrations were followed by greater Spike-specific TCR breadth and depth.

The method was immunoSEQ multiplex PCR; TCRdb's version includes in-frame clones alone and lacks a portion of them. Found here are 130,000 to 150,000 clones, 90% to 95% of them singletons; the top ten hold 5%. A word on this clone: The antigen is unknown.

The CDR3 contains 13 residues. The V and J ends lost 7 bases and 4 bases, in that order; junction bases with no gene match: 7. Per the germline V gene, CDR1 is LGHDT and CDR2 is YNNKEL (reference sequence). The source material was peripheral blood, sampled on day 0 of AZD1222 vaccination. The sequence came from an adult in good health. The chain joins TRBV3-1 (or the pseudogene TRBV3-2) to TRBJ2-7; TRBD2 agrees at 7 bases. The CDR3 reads CASTIAGAYEQYF. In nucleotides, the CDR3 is TGTGCCAGCACCATAGCGGGTGCATACGAGCAGTACTTC.